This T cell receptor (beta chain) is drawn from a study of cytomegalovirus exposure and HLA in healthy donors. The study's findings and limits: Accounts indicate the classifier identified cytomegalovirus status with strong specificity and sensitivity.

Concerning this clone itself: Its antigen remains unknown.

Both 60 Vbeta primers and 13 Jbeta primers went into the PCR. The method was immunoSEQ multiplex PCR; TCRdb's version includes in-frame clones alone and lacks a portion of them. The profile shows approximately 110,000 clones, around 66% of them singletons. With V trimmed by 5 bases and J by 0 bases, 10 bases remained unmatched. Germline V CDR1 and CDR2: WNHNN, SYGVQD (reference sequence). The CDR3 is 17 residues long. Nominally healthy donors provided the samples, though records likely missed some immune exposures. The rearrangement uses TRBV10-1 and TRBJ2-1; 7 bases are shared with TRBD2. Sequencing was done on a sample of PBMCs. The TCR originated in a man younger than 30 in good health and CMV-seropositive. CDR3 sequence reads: CASSFISGANSYNEQFF. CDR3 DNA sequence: TGCGCCAGCAGTTTTATCAGCGGGGCGAACTCCTACAATGAGCAGTTCTTC.